This passage covers 22 T cell receptor beta chains from one sample sequenced in a study of T cell responses to AZD1222 COVID-19 vaccine. TCRdb's table, derived via immunoSEQ multiplex PCR, lists solely in-frame clones and lacks some. The sample contains roughly 110,000 clones, around 91% of which appear only once. The sample in question was peripheral blood, obtained on day 0 of AZD1222 vaccination. Source of these receptors: an adult in good health.

The chain recombines TRBV5-5 with TRBJ2-2; the D is unclear. CDR1 and CDR2 from the germline V gene are SGHKS and YYEKEE (reference sequence). V was clipped by 3 bases and J by 6 bases, with 12 bases between them. The CDR3 consists of 14 residues. The CDR3 sequence is CASSSTGVAGELFF. The CDR3 DNA sequence: TGTGCCAGCAGCTCGACGGGTGTAGCCGGGGAGCTGTTTTTT. Based on the CDR3 plus reference TRBV5-5 and TRBJ2-2, the full variable domain is DAGVTQSPTHLIKTRGQQVTLRCSPISGHKSVSWYQQVLGQGPQFIFQYYEKEERGRGNFPDRFSARQFPNYSSELNVNALLLGDSALYLCASSSTGVAGELFFGEGSRLTVL.

The chain carries TRBV5-1 and TRBJ2-1; D gene uncertain. Germline assignment: CDR1 SGHRS and CDR2 YFSETQ. The V end was cut by 2 bases, the J end by 5 bases, with 11 bases between. This CDR3 has 14 residues. DNA of the CDR3: TGCGCCAGCAGCTTAAGAGTTTTTGACAATGAGCAGTTCTTC. It is translated as CASSLRVFDNEQFF.

J is TRBJ2-3 and V is TRBV6-5; TRBD1 agrees at 7 bases. V shed 6 bases, J shed 3 bases, and the junction held 6 bases outside the gene matches. CDR3 size: 14 residues. CDR1 and CDR2 from the germline V gene are MNHEY and SVGAGI. The CDR3 is CASSPTGRTDTQYF. CDR3 coding DNA: TGTGCCAGCAGCCCGACAGGGCGGACAGATACGCAGTATTTT.

The chain links TRBV9 to TRBJ1-2; D is possibly TRBD1 (5 bases). Germline V gene data show CDR1 as SGDLS and CDR2 as YYNGEE. V lost 0 bases to trimming and J lost 7 bases, with 10 bases between them. The CDR3 loop spans 13 amino acids. CDR3 region: CASSVGWGGGYTF. The CDR3 DNA reads as TGTGCCAGCAGCGTAGGATGGGGCGGTGGCTACACCTTC.

V is TRBV7-2 and J is TRBJ2-5; TRBD2 aligns across 9 bases. Germline loops: CDR1 SGHTA, CDR2 FQGNSA. This CDR3 contains 14 residues. Losses at the gene ends were 5 bases for V and 5 bases for J; bases not matched to a gene: 6. The CDR3 reads CASSPLAGRETQYF. The CDR3 DNA reads as TGTGCCAGCAGCCCTCTAGCGGGGAGGGAGACCCAGTACTTC.

In the case of this clone: Within the sample, other DNA sequences also encode this same CDR3. The chain is built from TRBV7-2 and TRBJ1-6; D remains unclear. The germline gives CDR1 SGHTA, CDR2 FQGNSA. V was trimmed by 2 bases and J by 8 bases, leaving 7 bases between them. CDR3 length equals 13 residues. The CDR3, as DNA: TGTGCCAGCAGCTTATATCGCGATTCACCCCTCCACTTT. Encoded protein: CASSLYRDSPLHF. The full variable domain, its missing parts supplied by reference TRBV7-2 and TRBJ1-6, is GAGVSQSPSNKVTEKGKDVELRCDPISGHTALYWYRQSLGQGLEFLIYFQGNSAPDKSGLPSDRFSAERTGGSVSTLTIQRTQQEDSAVYLCASSLYRDSPLHFGNGTRLTVT.

V gene TRBV11-2 combines with J gene TRBJ2-2; TRBD2 agrees at 7 bases. The CDR3 sequence is 16 residues long. The germline V gene encodes CDR1 SGHAT and CDR2 FQNNGV. V lost 2 bases and J lost 7; bases outside the gene matches: 10. CDR3 region: CASSLIPRGVGGELFF. The CDR3 coding sequence is TGTGCCAGCAGCTTAATACCTCGGGGGGTCGGCGGGGAGCTGTTTTTT.

The gene calls are TRBV7-9 and TRBJ2-2; 12 bases line up with TRBD2. With V trimmed by 5 bases and J by 6 bases, 7 bases remained unmatched. CDR1 is SEHNR, CDR2 FQNEAQ, per germline (reference sequence). This CDR3 has 16 residues. This CDR3 is CASSPPSGGAAGELFF. In DNA form, the CDR3 reads TGTGCCAGCAGCCCCCCTAGCGGGGGGGCCGCCGGGGAGCTGTTTTTT.

This sequence joins TRBV6-2 or TRBV6-3 and TRBJ1-5; 7 bases match TRBD1. This CDR3 region has 16 residues. Germline V gene lookup returns CDR1 MNHEY and CDR2 SVGEGT. J was trimmed by 4 bases and V by 5 bases; bases with no gene match: 11. DNA of the CDR3: TGTGCCAGCAGTGCTCAGACAGGGAGGGCAAATCAGCCCCAGCATTTT. It is translated as CASSAQTGRANQPQHF.

The chain has TRBV27 and TRBJ1-2, with TRBD1 matching over 9 bases. The CDR3 runs 15 residues. Unmatched junction bases numbered 8, after V lost 5 bases and J lost 4 bases. The V gene's germline CDR1 is MNHEY and CDR2 SMNVEV (reference sequence). CDR3 DNA: TGTGCCAGCAGTCCCGGGACAGGGCGAACCTATGGCTACACCTTC. Residues: CASSPGTGRTYGYTF.

This chain joins TRBV14 and TRBJ2-3, with D perhaps matching TRBD1 or TRBD2 (6 bases each). The CDR3 loop spans 16 amino acids. Germline lookup yields CDR1 SGHDN and CDR2 FVKESK. Trimming removed 1 base at V and 5 bases at J, with 16 bases between. CDR3 nucleotide sequence: TGTGCCAGCAGCCAAGTTGGGGGGACATTGGGAGATACGCAGTATTTT. Its protein is CASSQVGGTLGDTQYF.

The V call is TRBV5-1, the J call TRBJ2-5; perhaps TRBD2 as D (7 bases). This CDR3 comprises 11 residues. CDR1 SGHRS and CDR2 YFSETQ come from the germline V gene. V was cut by 8 bases and J by 6 bases, with 11 bases left in between. The CDR3 protein is CASEGGQTQYF. The CDR3 DNA reads TGCGCCAGTGAGGGGGGGCAGACCCAGTACTTC.

The V gene is TRBV7-9, the J gene TRBJ2-5; unclear D gene. Germline V gene data show CDR1 as SEHNR and CDR2 as FQNEAQ (reference sequence). The CDR3 is 12 amino acids. The V and J ends lost 1 base and 14 bases respectively, with 14 bases between them. CDR3 in amino acids: CASSLDVEVLYF. The CDR3 DNA reads as TGTGCCAGCAGCTTAGATGTTGAGGTCCTCTACTTC.

This clone was seen just once. At one end, the junction sequence differs from germline, possibly due to a read error. The chain joins TRBV5-6 to TRBJ2-4; D possibly corresponds to TRBD2 (5 bases). The CDR3 is made up of 11 amino acids. Germline V gene lookup returns CDR1 SGHDT and CDR2 YYEEEE. The CDR3 here is CASSLGPGIAF. CDR3 bases: TGTGCCAGCAGCTTGGGACCGGGGATAGCTTTC.

The chain is built from TRBV5-1 and TRBJ2-2; 7 nucleotides line up with TRBD2. V shed 2 bases, J shed 3 bases, and the junction held 4 bases outside the gene matches. The CDR3 is 15 amino acids. Germline V gene sequence: CDR1 SGHRS, CDR2 YFSETQ. Written as DNA, the CDR3 is TGCGCCAGCAGCTTCGGGGGGTTCGACACCGGGGAGCTGTTTTTT. It is translated as CASSFGGFDTGELFF. The entire variable domain, with the rest obtained from reference TRBV5-1 and TRBJ2-2, is as follows: KAGVTQTPRYLIKTRGQQVTLSCSPISGHRSVSWYQQTPGQGLQFLFEYFSETQRNKGNFPGRFSGRQFSNSRSEMNVSTLELGDSALYLCASSFGGFDTGELFFGEGSRLTVL.

This chain uses TRBV19 with TRBJ1-6; D gene ambiguous. The ends were cut back, 5 bases at V and 2 bases at J, with 10 bases in the middle. The CDR3 extends over 15 amino acids. Germline V gene data show CDR1 as LNHDA and CDR2 as SQIVND (reference sequence). The CDR3 region is CASSLSQPYNSPLHF. CDR3 coding DNA: TGTGCCAGTAGTCTTAGTCAGCCCTATAATTCACCCCTCCACTTT.

The V call is TRBV29-1, the J call TRBJ2-7; D call uncertain. The CDR3 spans 14 residues. V lost 8 bases and J lost 0, with 17 bases in between. In germline, CDR1 is SQVTM, CDR2 ANQGSEA. CDR3 protein: CSFLEGPNSYEQYF. CDR3 coding DNA: TGCAGCTTTCTCGAAGGGCCTAACTCCTACGAGCAGTACTTC.

The genes are TRBV2 and TRBJ2-7; unclear D gene. Trimming shortened V by 7 bases and J by 2 bases, and 12 bases separated the two germline ends. The CDR3 contains 13 residues. Per germline, CDR1 SNHLY and CDR2 FYNNEI. The CDR3 DNA is TGTGCCAGCACAGTGACACTCCCCTACGAGCAGTACTTC. Translation: CASTVTLPYEQYF.

The rearrangement uses TRBV7-2 and TRBJ1-1, with D possibly TRBD1 on 5 matching bases. The CDR3 runs 14 residues. Germline CDR1 is SGHTA and CDR2 is FQGNSA. Trimming stripped 6 bases from V and 6 bases from J, with 17 bases between. CDR3 region: CASSSSGTGPEAFF. The CDR3 DNA sequence: TGTGCCAGCAGTTCTAGCGGGACGGGGCCTGAAGCTTTCTTT.

This sequence joins TRBV7-9 and TRBJ2-1; D not resolved. Germline CDR1 reads SEHNR; CDR2 reads FQNEAQ (reference sequence). The CDR3 length is 17 residues. Deletions cut 2 bases from V and 3 bases from J, with 17 bases between. CDR3 sequence (DNA): TGTGCCAGCAGCTTATTCGGTGGGATGGGGAACTACAATGAGCAGTTCTTC. Residues: CASSLFGGMGNYNEQFF. The variable domain in full, completed from reference TRBV7-9 and TRBJ2-1, reads DTGVSQNPRHKITKRGQNVTFRCDPISEHNRLYWYRQTLGQGPEFLTYFQNEAQLEKSRLLSDRFSAERPKGSFSTLEIQRTEQGDSAMYLCASSLFGGMGNYNEQFFGPGTRLTVL.

This chain joins TRBV5-1 and TRBJ2-2; a weak D match, TRBD1 (6 bases). V was pared by 1 base and J by 0 bases, with 13 bases between. Germline CDR1 and CDR2: SGHRS and YFSETQ. This CDR3 comprises 17 residues. The chain's CDR3 is CASSLNQGQSNTGELFF. The CDR3 DNA reads TGCGCCAGCAGCTTGAATCAAGGACAGTCGAACACCGGGGAGCTGTTTTTT.

J is TRBJ1-1 and V is TRBV5-5; 9 bases agree with TRBD1. The V gene end was trimmed by 0 bases and the J gene end by 7 bases; junction bases not matched to a gene: 4. This CDR3 contains 14 residues. Germline CDR1 SGHKS, CDR2 YYEKEE (reference sequence). CDR3 loop: CASSLVGTGLEAFF. The CDR3 DNA sequence: TGTGCCAGCAGCTTGGTTGGGACAGGGCTTGAAGCTTTCTTT.